This TCR beta chain was profiled in a study of T-cell memory formation after mild COVID-19. General study findings and limits: There was a balanced CD4/CD8 profile in clones contracting day 15 to 85, and later expanders leaned CD4+. Some clones that responded turned up in pre-infection memory, which suggests that cross-reactive memory joined in.

The CDR3 extends over 15 amino acids. Germline V CDR1 and CDR2: SEHNR, FQNEAQ (reference sequence). After removal of 3 bases from V and 7 bases from J, the junction contained 6 bases not matched to a gene. MiXCR, applied by TCRdb to the 5' RACE reads, yields one record per CDR3 protein. The sample has a few hundred thousand distinct CDR3 sequences; 15% to 20% are singletons. To note about this clonotype: Its target is unknown.

This rearrangement joins TRBV7-9 to TRBJ1-2; 12 positions match TRBD1. The sequence came from a man between 18 and 35 years old who had mild COVID-19 (a few samples of this study predate the infection). Cell type and time point are not known. The material sequenced was PBMCs or a T cell subset sorted from them (not recorded which). This chain's CDR3 is CASSFPGTGGFGYTF. In DNA, the CDR3 is TGTGCCAGCAGCTTTCCCGGGACAGGGGGCTTTGGCTACACCTTC.